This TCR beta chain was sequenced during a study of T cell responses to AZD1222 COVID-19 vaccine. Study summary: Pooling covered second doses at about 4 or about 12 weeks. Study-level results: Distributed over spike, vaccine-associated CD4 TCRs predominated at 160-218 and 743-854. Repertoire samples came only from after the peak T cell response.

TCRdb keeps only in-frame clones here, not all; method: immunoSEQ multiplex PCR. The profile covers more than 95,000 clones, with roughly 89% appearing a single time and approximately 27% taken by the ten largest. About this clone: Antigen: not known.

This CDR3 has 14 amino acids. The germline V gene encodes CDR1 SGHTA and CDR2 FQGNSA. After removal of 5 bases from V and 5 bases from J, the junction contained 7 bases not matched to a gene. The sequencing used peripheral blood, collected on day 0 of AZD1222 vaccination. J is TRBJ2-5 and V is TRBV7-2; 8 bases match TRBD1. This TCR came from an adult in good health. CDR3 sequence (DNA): TGTGCCAGCAGCACAACAGGGGGAGTGGAGACCCAGTACTTC. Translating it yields CASSTTGGVETQYF.